What follows are 26 T cell receptor beta chains derived from one specimen sequenced in a study of blood T cell repertoires in COVID-19. Profiled with immunoSEQ multiplex PCR; TCRdb holds only in-frame clones, not every one. The table records about 150,000 clones, around 81% of them present only once. Sequenced sample: peripheral blood. Receptor source: a woman in her forties or fifties with acute or convalescent COVID-19.

The chain employs TRBV19 and TRBJ2-1, with 10 bases lining up with TRBD2. From germline, CDR1 is LNHDA and CDR2 SQIVND (reference sequence). Trimming took 2 bases from V and 0 from J; bases not matched to a gene: 10. The CDR3 consists of 19 residues. CDR3: CASSISASGGAYSYNEQFF. The CDR3 coding sequence is TGTGCCAGTAGTATATCGGCTAGCGGGGGTGCTTACTCCTACAATGAGCAGTTCTTC.

This sequence joins TRBV4-2 and TRBJ2-7; TRBD1 matches at 8 bases. The V gene end was trimmed by 2 bases and the J gene end by 6 bases; junction bases not matched to a gene: 6. The V gene's germline CDR1 is LGHNA and CDR2 YNFKEQ. The CDR3 consists of 14 residues. CDR3 DNA: TGTGCCAGCAGCCAACCCGACAGGGGCAGCGAGCAGTACTTC. It codes for CASSQPDRGSEQYF.

This chain uses TRBV9 with TRBJ1-6, with D uncertain. The germline V gene has CDR1 SGDLS and CDR2 YYNGEE. The CDR3 has 14 residues. Trimming cost V 3 bases and J 7 bases, with 11 bases left between them. CDR3 amino acids: CASSAIEGNSPLHF. The DNA of the CDR3 is TGTGCCAGCAGCGCCATAGAGGGAAATTCACCCCTCCACTTT.

The chain uses TRBV7-9 and TRBJ1-2; no clear D. CDR3 length: 15 amino acids. The germline V gene has CDR1 SEHNR and CDR2 FQNEAQ (reference sequence). V was cut by 0 bases and J by 9 bases, with 17 bases left in between. The CDR3 sequence is CASSLAAVSPERYTF. CDR3 in DNA: TGTGCCAGCAGCTTAGCGGCGGTGTCGCCGGAGCGCTACACCTTC.

J is TRBJ2-5 and V is TRBV24-1; possible D gene TRBD1, 5 bases. The V gene lost 3 bases and the J gene lost 0 bases, with 16 bases spanning the gap. The length of the CDR3 is 17 residues. In germline, CDR1 is KGHDR, CDR2 SFDVKD. The CDR3 spells CATSDLPIGHNQETQYF. In DNA, the CDR3 is TGTGCCACCAGTGATCTCCCGATAGGACACAACCAAGAGACCCAGTACTTC.

V is TRBV2 and J is TRBJ2-3; 7 bases are shared with TRBD2. Per the germline V gene, CDR1 is SNHLY and CDR2 is FYNNEI. V lost 6 bases, J lost 5 bases, and 8 bases stayed unmatched. The CDR3 consists of 14 residues. The chain's CDR3 is CASSLREGQDTQYF. The CDR3 DNA follows: TGTGCCAGCAGCCTCAGGGAGGGGCAAGATACGCAGTATTTT.

The chain couples TRBV19 to TRBJ1-4; D might be TRBD1 (5 bases). The V gene lost 5 bases and the J gene lost 8 bases, with 15 bases spanning the gap. The CDR3 runs 14 residues. The germline CDR1 and CDR2 sequences are LNHDA and SQIVND (reference sequence). CDR3 amino acids: CASSRSGEGEKLFF. In DNA, the CDR3 is TGTGCCAGTAGTCGGTCTGGGGAGGGGGAAAAACTGTTTTTT.

V is TRBV6-5 and J is TRBJ1-1, with D hard to call. The germline CDR1 and CDR2 sequences are MNHEY and SVGAGI. The CDR3 consists of 15 residues. V was cut by 0 bases and J by 3 bases, with 11 bases left in between. The CDR3 is CASSYSFLGDTEAFF. The CDR3 nucleotides are TGTGCCAGCAGTTACTCCTTCCTCGGGGACACTGAAGCTTTCTTT.

The chain couples TRBV19 to TRBJ2-1, with TRBD1 as a possible D gene (5 bases). Trimming left V 2 bases short and J 4 bases short, with 6 bases between. The CDR3 contains 13 residues. CDR1 and CDR2 from the germline V gene are LNHDA and SQIVND (reference sequence). The CDR3 bases are TGTGCCAGTAGTATATCAGGGTACAATGAGCAGTTCTTC. It specifies CASSISGYNEQFF.

The J gene is TRBJ2-7, the V gene TRBV11-2; D call uncertain. The CDR3 consists of 12 residues. Germline lookup yields CDR1 SGHAT and CDR2 FQNNGV. V was trimmed by 1 base and J by 4 bases, leaving 5 bases between them. CDR3 protein: CASSLAVYEQYF. The CDR3 nucleotides are TGTGCCAGCAGCTTAGCGGTTTACGAGCAGTACTTC.

The rearrangement links TRBV5-5 to TRBJ2-7; no clear D. In germline, CDR1 is SGHKS, CDR2 YYEKEE (reference sequence). V lost 1 base, J lost 2 bases, and 13 bases lay in between. The CDR3 has 15 residues. The CDR3 nucleotides read TGTGCCAGCAGCTTGCCTACAGATCCAACCTACGAGCAGTACTTC. The encoded protein is CASSLPTDPTYEQYF.

The V call is TRBV5-1, the J call TRBJ1-4; weak D call: TRBD1 (6 bases). The CDR3 has 15 residues. The V end lost 0 bases, the J end lost 7 bases, and 13 bases lay between the germline ends. Germline loops: CDR1 SGHRS, CDR2 YFSETQ. CDR3 in amino acids: CASSLGHRDAEKLFF. The CDR3, as DNA: TGCGCCAGCAGCTTGGGGCACAGGGACGCTGAAAAACTGTTTTTT.

This rearrangement joins TRBV10-3 to TRBJ1-5; D is possibly TRBD1 (5 bases). V was clipped by 0 bases and J by 5 bases, with 11 bases between them. The CDR3 has 15 amino acids. In germline, CDR1 is ENHRY, CDR2 SYGVKD. The CDR3: CAISESGDGDQPQHF. CDR3 DNA sequence: TGTGCCATCAGTGAGTCAGGGGATGGAGATCAGCCCCAGCATTTT.

This chain connects TRBV2 to TRBJ1-1; no clear D. The CDR3 spans 14 residues. Germline V gene sequence: CDR1 SNHLY, CDR2 FYNNEI. Trimming left V 3 bases short and J 0 bases short, with 8 bases between. CDR3 in DNA: TGTGCCAGCAGTGACCGCGGGATGAACACTGAAGCTTTCTTT. Its translation: CASSDRGMNTEAFF. The complete variable domain, with remaining parts taken from reference TRBV2 and TRBJ1-1, reads EPEVTQTPSHQVTQMGQEVILRCVPISNHLYFYWYRQILGQKVEFLVSFYNNEISEKSEIFDDQFSVERPDGSNFTLKIRSTKLEDSAMYFCASSDRGMNTEAFFGQGTRLTVV.

The chain carries TRBV3-1 (or the pseudogene TRBV3-2) and TRBJ1-1; 8 bases agree with TRBD1. This CDR3 comprises 15 residues. CDR1 is LGHDT, CDR2 YNNKEL, per germline (reference sequence). V lost 4 bases to trimming and J lost 1 base; unmatched junction nucleotides: 5. This CDR3 reads CASSLRGRANTEAFF. CDR3 DNA sequence: TGTGCCAGCAGCCTCAGGGGGCGGGCGAACACTGAAGCTTTCTTT.

This rearrangement joins TRBV6-4 to TRBJ2-2; D is uncertain. CDR3 size: 13 residues. Trimming pared 4 bases from V and 0 bases from J, leaving 3 bases between. CDR1 MRHNA and CDR2 SNTAGT come from the germline V gene. The CDR3 DNA reads as TGTGCCAGCAGTGCAGCGAACACCGGGGAGCTGTTTTTT. Its protein product is CASSAANTGELFF.

V and J are TRBV4-2 and TRBJ2-3; weak D call: TRBD2 (7 bases). The V gene lost 0 bases and the J gene lost 3 bases, with 13 bases spanning the gap. This CDR3 is built from 16 residues. Germline CDR1 LGHNA, CDR2 YNFKEQ. CDR3 protein: CASSQEEGGATDTQYF. For the CDR3, the DNA is TGTGCCAGCAGCCAAGAAGAGGGGGGGGCTACAGATACGCAGTATTTT.

The chain links TRBV12-3 or TRBV12-4 to TRBJ2-1; D gene uncertain. CDR3 size: 12 residues. V was trimmed by 0 bases and J by 10 bases, leaving 7 bases between them. For the CDR3, the DNA is TGTGCCAGCAGTTTAGCGACAAGGGAGCAGTTCTTC. Amino acid sequence: CASSLATREQFF.

This chain joins TRBV2 and TRBJ1-5; TRBD1 matches at 7 bases. Germline V gives CDR1 SNHLY, CDR2 FYNNEI. This CDR3 contains 15 residues. Trimming at V came to 5 bases and at J to 4 bases, leaving 8 bases not matched to a gene. DNA for the CDR3: TGTGCCAGCAGTAGAAGGGACAGCCGAAATCAGCCCCAGCATTTT. As protein: CASSRRDSRNQPQHF.

This clone was observed a handful of times. This chain links TRBV5-6 with TRBJ2-1; TRBD1 matches 8 bases. This CDR3 has 15 amino acids. In germline, CDR1 is SGHDT, CDR2 YYEEEE. J was trimmed by 5 bases and V by 5 bases; bases with no gene match: 9. The CDR3 region is CASRLTGEPHNEQFF. The DNA for the CDR3 is TGTGCCAGCAGGTTGACAGGGGAACCCCACAATGAGCAGTTCTTC.

The genes are TRBV7-8 and TRBJ1-3; D perhaps matches TRBD1 (6 bases). Germline lookup yields CDR1 SGHVS and CDR2 FQNEAQ. V lost 9 bases and J 4 bases, leaving 13 bases between the germline ends. The CDR3 has 13 residues. The CDR3 nucleotides are TGTGCCAGTCGGGAAGACAGGGGAAACACCATATATTTT. Translated: CASREDRGNTIYF.

The CDR3 sequence: CARLRCGSYEQYF. The CDR3 coding sequence is TGTGCCAGGTTGAGGTGCGGATCCTACGAGCAGTACTTC. The rearrangement uses TRBV19 and TRBJ2-7, with D hard to call. This CDR3 comprises 13 residues. Germline V gene sequence: CDR1 LNHDA, CDR2 SQIVND (reference sequence). V gave up 9 bases and J gave up 1 base, with 13 bases separating them.

The J gene is TRBJ1-2, the V gene TRBV9; no clear D gene. The CDR3 length is 11 residues. Germline V gene sequence: CDR1 SGDLS, CDR2 YYNGEE. The V gene lost 4 bases and the J gene lost 8 bases, with 9 bases spanning the gap. CDR3 sequence reads: CASSSLGGYTF. In nucleotides, the CDR3 is TGTGCCAGCAGCTCCCTAGGAGGCTACACCTTC. The full variable domain, in which reference TRBV9 and TRBJ1-2 provide the parts outside the CDR3, is DSGVTQTPKHLITATGQRVTLRCSPRSGDLSVYWYQQSLDQGLQFLIQYYNGEERAKGNILERFSAQQFPDLHSELNLSSLELGDSALYFCASSSLGGYTFGSGTRLTVV.

Comment on this clone: A junction end diverges from the germline sequence, so it may reflect a read error. The gene calls are TRBV6-5 and TRBJ2-7, with D possibly TRBD2 on 6 matching bases. The CDR3 is made up of 13 amino acids. In germline, CDR1 is MNHEY, CDR2 SVGAGI. CDR3 sequence (DNA): TGTGCCAGCAGTCCCTCCTGGAAGGATGGCGGGGACTTC. This translates into CASSPSWKDGGDF.

This clone was detected many times. The chain's CDR3 is CASSDLNRGPNYGYTF. CDR3 bases: TGTGCCAGCAGTGACTTGAACAGGGGACCTAACTATGGCTACACCTTC. This chain joins TRBV6-4 and TRBJ1-2; TRBD1 matches at 7 bases. Losses at the gene ends were 1 base for V and 0 bases for J; bases not matched to a gene: 5. The CDR3 is 16 residues long. The germline V gene encodes CDR1 MRHNA and CDR2 SNTAGT.

CDR3 coding DNA: TGCAGCGTTGAAGACCCCAGGGATACGCAGTATTTT. Protein product: CSVEDPRDTQYF. This rearrangement joins TRBV29-1 to TRBJ2-3; D is ambiguous. From germline, CDR1 is SQVTM and CDR2 ANQGSEA. This CDR3 contains 12 residues. V lost 0 bases, J lost 6 bases, and 7 bases lay in between.